The 28 T cell receptor beta chains below were found in one sample sequenced in a study of spatial heterogeneity in lung cancer. Findings and limits, study-wide: In tumors, expanded intratumoral alpha and beta TCR counts tracked mutation counts.

TCRdb processed the 5' RACE reads anew with MiXCR; each CDR3 protein has one entry. The sample has under 1,500 distinct CDR3 sequences, around 14% seen once. Noted time point: sample taken at primary tumor resection. No antigen is known for these receptors. The material was lung tumor tissue, obtained at surgery. These receptors came from a male donor with early-stage non-small cell lung cancer.

This clonotype is labeled large. This chain uses TRBV12-3 or TRBV12-4 with TRBJ2-1, with 9 nucleotides matching TRBD2. Unmatched junction bases numbered 9, after V lost 5 bases and J lost 1 base. The CDR3 totals 17 residues. Here the CDR3 DNA reads TGTGCCAGCAGTACTAGAGGACTAGCGCAGTCCTACAATGAGCAGTTCTTC. Protein: CASSTRGLAQSYNEQFF.

This clonotype came up a few times. V gene TRBV2 combines with J gene TRBJ2-3, with unresolved D. CDR1 is SNHLY and CDR2 is FYNNEI in the germline V gene. Trimming pared 1 base from V and 6 bases from J, leaving 8 bases between. The CDR3 has 13 amino acids. The CDR3 region is CASSEEQPDTQYF. In DNA, the CDR3 is TGTGCCAGCAGTGAAGAACAGCCTGATACGCAGTATTTT.

Within the sample, this clonotype is large. V gene TRBV30 combines with J gene TRBJ2-4; D may be TRBD1 (6 bases). Germline assignment: CDR1 GTSNPN and CDR2 SVGIG (reference sequence). CDR3 size: 14 residues. Trimming cost V 5 bases and J 3 bases, with 14 bases left between them. CDR3 amino acids: CAWETGSRKNIQYF. CDR3 bases: TGTGCCTGGGAGACAGGATCACGCAAAAACATTCAGTACTTC.

In its sample, this clonotype is large. This rearrangement joins TRBV6-6 to TRBJ1-5; D gene unclear. The V end lost 7 bases, the J end lost 10 bases, and 14 bases lay between the germline ends. Germline V gene data show CDR1 as MNHNY and CDR2 as SVGAGI (reference sequence). The CDR3 extends over 12 amino acids. CDR3 bases: TGTGCCAGCACGTCTTTCGCCAGCCCCCAGCATTTT. Amino acids: CASTSFASPQHF.

This clonotype is large (0.1 to 1%) within its sample. This sequence joins TRBV19 and TRBJ1-2, with 7 bases identical to TRBD1. V lost 4 bases and J lost 0; bases outside the gene matches: 8. Per the germline V gene, CDR1 is LNHDA and CDR2 is SQIVND (reference sequence). This CDR3 spans 16 amino acids. The DNA of the CDR3 is TGTGCCAGTAGTAGACACGGGACAGAAGCTAACTATGGCTACACCTTC. Amino acids: CASSRHGTEANYGYTF.

This clonotype is judged medium-sized (0.01 to 0.1%). The chain joins TRBV20-1 to TRBJ2-5; D gene uncertain. Germline-derived CDR1 and CDR2 are DFQATT and SNEGSKA (reference sequence). This CDR3 region has 15 residues. The V end was cut by 6 bases, the J end by 1 base, with 18 bases between. The CDR3 reads CSAPSPRGIQETQYF. In DNA form, the CDR3 reads TGCAGTGCACCCTCCCCTCGCGGAATCCAAGAGACCCAGTACTTC.

This clonotype was recorded a few times. This chain links TRBV13 with TRBJ2-2, with 7 positions matching TRBD1. Per the germline V gene, CDR1 is PRHDT and CDR2 is FYEKMQ (reference sequence). The CDR3 totals 14 residues. Trimming cost V 4 bases and J 4 bases; bases outside gene matches: 3. This CDR3 is CASSSTGVTGELFF. In DNA form, the CDR3 reads TGTGCCAGCAGCTCCACAGGGGTCACCGGGGAGCTGTTTTTT.

This clonotype is medium-sized by share. V gene TRBV18 combines with J gene TRBJ2-1, with 16 bases identical to TRBD2. The CDR3 has 20 residues. Germline lookup yields CDR1 KGHSH and CDR2 LQKENI. V lost 0 bases to trimming and J lost 8 bases; unmatched junction nucleotides: 13. CDR3: CASSPPSGTSGGAGRHEQFF. CDR3 nucleotides: TGTGCCAGCTCACCACCATCCGGGACTAGCGGGGGGGCCGGCCGTCATGAGCAGTTCTTC.

This clonotype is labeled large. The chain joins TRBV28 to TRBJ1-5; no firm D call. The CDR3 sequence is 11 residues long. Looked up from germline, CDR1 is MDHEN and CDR2 is SYDVKM. V lost 6 bases, J lost 5 bases, and 5 bases lay in between. CDR3 residues: CASSGYQPQHF. The CDR3 coding sequence is TGTGCCAGCAGCGGATATCAGCCCCAGCATTTT. Using reference TRBV28 and TRBJ1-5 for the parts outside the CDR3, the full variable domain is DVKVTQSSRYLVKRTGEKVFLECVQDMDHENMFWYRQDPGLGLRLIYFSYDVKMKEKGDIPEGYSVSREKKERFSLILESASTNQTSMYLCASSGYQPQHFGDGTRLSIL.

This clonotype was seen a few times. The chain carries TRBV6-5 and TRBJ2-4; D is uncertain. Germline CDR1 is MNHEY and CDR2 is SVGAGI. The CDR3 extends over 14 amino acids. The V end was cut by 2 bases, the J end by 0 bases, with 5 bases between. The CDR3 loop reads CASSYGLAKNIQYF. For the CDR3, the DNA is TGTGCCAGCAGTTACGGTTTAGCCAAAAACATTCAGTACTTC.

In its sample, this clonotype ranks as medium-sized. This sequence joins TRBV20-1 and TRBJ2-3, with D possibly matching TRBD2 (7 bases). The CDR3 totals 14 residues. The V and J ends lost 3 bases and 2 bases respectively, with 12 bases between them. Germline CDR1 reads DFQATT; CDR2 reads SNEGSKA (reference sequence). The CDR3 sequence is CSASSAGATDTQYF. DNA of the CDR3: TGCAGTGCTAGTTCGGCGGGGGCCACAGATACGCAGTATTTT.

This clonotype was observed a handful of times. V usage is TRBV2 and J usage is TRBJ2-7, with 13 bases fitting TRBD2. Trimming cost V 6 bases and J 2 bases; bases outside gene matches: 7. This CDR3 contains 16 residues. Germline V gene data show CDR1 as SNHLY and CDR2 as FYNNEI. In DNA form, the CDR3 reads TGTGCCAGCAGCCACCCACTAGCGGGAGGGGCCTACGAGCAGTACTTC. Translating gives CASSHPLAGGAYEQYF.

The genes are TRBV9 and TRBJ1-1, with no clear D. Trimming stripped 4 bases from V and 11 bases from J, with 15 bases between. Germline CDR1 reads SGDLS; CDR2 reads YYNGEE. CDR3 size: 12 residues. The CDR3 spells CASSPPGKRAFF. CDR3 coding DNA: TGTGCCAGCAGCCCTCCCGGTAAGAGGGCTTTCTTT.

This clonotype is large by share. V usage is TRBV28 and J usage is TRBJ1-6; 7 bases line up with TRBD1. The J segment lost 10 bases and the V segment lost 5 bases, leaving 14 bases of the junction unmatched. From germline, CDR1 is MDHEN and CDR2 SYDVKM. The CDR3 runs to 16 residues. DNA of the CDR3: TGTGCCAGCAGTCCTAGAATGACAGGGTCCGGGTCACCCCTCCACTTT. This codes for CASSPRMTGSGSPLHF.

The chain joins TRBV5-1 to TRBJ1-5, with a possible D match to TRBD1 (5 bases). Germline assignment: CDR1 SGHRS and CDR2 YFSETQ. This CDR3 has 14 amino acids. V lost 4 bases and J 2 bases, leaving 10 bases between the germline ends. CDR3 protein: CASSQGSGNQPQHF. The DNA of the CDR3 is TGCGCCAGCAGCCAGGGTTCGGGCAATCAGCCCCAGCATTTT.

In its sample, this clonotype was seen many times. This chain joins TRBV14 and TRBJ1-2; TRBD1 aligns across 7 bases. CDR3 length: 13 amino acids. With 5 bases clipped from V and 4 bases from J, the junction kept 4 bases outside the gene matches. From germline, CDR1 is SGHDN and CDR2 FVKESK. CDR3 in amino acids: CASSSGQFYGYTF. CDR3 nucleotide sequence: TGTGCCAGCAGCTCGGGACAGTTCTATGGCTACACCTTC.

By share of the sample, this clonotype is medium-sized. The V and J genes are TRBV5-4 and TRBJ2-3, with D uncertain. Germline V lookup: CDR1 SGHNT, CDR2 YYREEE (reference sequence). V was clipped by 4 bases and J by 6 bases, with 9 bases between them. The CDR3 sequence is 12 residues long. The CDR3 DNA is TGTGCCAGCAGCCCAAGCAGGGATACGCAGTATTTT. Its protein product is CASSPSRDTQYF.

This clonotype qualifies as large. V usage is TRBV5-1 and J usage is TRBJ2-1, with 8 bases matching TRBD2. The CDR3 loop spans 17 amino acids. The germline V gene encodes CDR1 SGHRS and CDR2 YFSETQ. V was clipped by 0 bases and J by 2 bases; unmatched bases: 7. This CDR3 reads CASSLGGTSGPYNEQFF. DNA of the CDR3: TGCGCCAGCAGCTTGGGAGGTACTAGCGGTCCCTACAATGAGCAGTTCTTC.

This clonotype is labeled as medium-sized. V gene TRBV6-5 combines with J gene TRBJ1-6; 9 nucleotides line up with TRBD1. The V gene's germline CDR1 is MNHEY and CDR2 SVGAGI. The CDR3 sequence is 17 residues long. Trimming took 6 bases from V and 5 from J; bases not matched to a gene: 11. CDR3 coding DNA: TGTGCCAGCAGACCCCGTCAGGGGACAGGGAATAATTCACCCCTCCACTTT. Translation gives CASRPRQGTGNNSPLHF.

This clonotype is labeled as large (0.1 to 1%). This chain joins TRBV11-2 and TRBJ2-2; D is unresolved. This CDR3 is built from 11 residues. V was clipped by 4 bases and J by 7 bases, with 4 bases between them. Germline CDR1 is SGHAT and CDR2 is FQNNGV. The CDR3 reads CASSSFGELFF. The CDR3 DNA follows: TGTGCCAGCAGCTCCTTCGGGGAGCTGTTTTTT.

By share of the sample, this clonotype is medium-sized (0.01 to 0.1%). The chain carries TRBV12-3 or TRBV12-4 and TRBJ1-5, with D possibly being TRBD1 (5 bases). Trimming took 8 bases from V and 5 from J, leaving 19 bases between them. The CDR3 runs 15 residues. CDR3 amino acids: CASGPTGGAHQPQHF. In DNA, the CDR3 is TGTGCCAGCGGACCCACCGGAGGGGCCCATCAGCCCCAGCATTTT.

This clonotype counts as medium-sized. The V gene is TRBV7-2, the J gene TRBJ2-5; D is uncertain. Trimming removed 6 bases at V and 2 bases at J, with 10 bases between. This CDR3 spans 13 amino acids. Germline loops: CDR1 SGHTA, CDR2 FQGNSA. Here the CDR3 reads CASRNPGQETQYF. CDR3 DNA sequence: TGTGCCAGCAGAAATCCTGGGCAAGAGACCCAGTACTTC.

CDR3 in DNA: TGTGCCTGGAGTCTCGGACAGGGTTTCCTCGAGCAGTACTTC. This encodes CAWSLGQGFLEQYF. The V gene is TRBV30, the J gene TRBJ2-7; 8 bases align to TRBD1. Germline V gene data show CDR1 as GTSNPN and CDR2 as SVGIG (reference sequence). The CDR3 contains 14 residues. Trimming took 2 bases from V and 6 from J; bases not matched to a gene: 9.

The V call is TRBV7-2, the J call TRBJ2-3; D may be TRBD1 or TRBD2 (5 bases each). The CDR3 loop spans 16 amino acids. Germline V gene lookup returns CDR1 SGHTA and CDR2 FQGNSA. V was trimmed by 4 bases and J by 0 bases, leaving 14 bases between them. CDR3: CASSSQPGPSTDTQYF. DNA of the CDR3: TGTGCCAGCAGCTCCCAACCGGGGCCTAGCACAGATACGCAGTATTTT. The full variable domain, rest sourced from reference TRBV7-2 and TRBJ2-3, is GAGVSQSPSNKVTEKGKDVELRCDPISGHTALYWYRQSLGQGLEFLIYFQGNSAPDKSGLPSDRFSAERTGGSVSTLTIQRTQQEDSAVYLCASSSQPGPSTDTQYFGPGTRLTVL.

The table lists this clonotype with many counts. For the CDR3, the DNA is TGTGCCAGCAGTTCGTTAGCGGGAGCATATCCCCACGAGCAGTACTTC. Its translation: CASSSLAGAYPHEQYF. The J gene is TRBJ2-7, the V gene TRBV28; TRBD2 aligns across 9 bases. The V and J ends lost 4 bases and 5 bases, in that order; junction bases with no gene match: 12. Germline CDR1 and CDR2: MDHEN and SYDVKM. This CDR3 spans 16 amino acids.

This clonotype has more than one count but fewer than ten. CDR3: CASSLEGNSSPLHF. DNA for the CDR3: TGTGCCAGCAGCTTAGAGGGGAACTCTTCACCCCTCCACTTT. The gene calls are TRBV7-2 and TRBJ1-6; tentative D call: TRBD1 (5 bases). Per the germline V gene, CDR1 is SGHTA and CDR2 is FQGNSA. The CDR3 length is 14 residues. The germline V and J ends were trimmed by 1 base and 9 bases, with 10 bases remaining between them.

The CDR3 coding sequence is TGTGCCAGCAGTTCTGAGCCTCCACCCTACGGCTATGGCTACACCTTC. Its protein product is CASSSEPPPYGYGYTF. The rearrangement links TRBV27 to TRBJ1-2, with D uncertain. Germline CDR1 and CDR2: MNHEY and SMNVEV (reference sequence). This CDR3 spans 16 amino acids. Between the trimmed V and J ends, which lost 4 bases and 4 bases, there was a span of 19 bases.

By share, this clonotype counts as large. The chain links TRBV28 to TRBJ2-1; TRBD2 agrees at 7 bases. Germline values: CDR1 MDHEN, CDR2 SYDVKM. This CDR3 region has 12 residues. The V and J ends lost 5 bases and 9 bases, in that order; junction bases with no gene match: 4. CDR3 sequence reads: CASSGSGGEQFF. CDR3 DNA: TGTGCCAGCAGTGGATCGGGAGGTGAGCAGTTCTTC.